This TCR beta chain appears in the sequencing data of a study of CD8 T cells in Susac syndrome. Study in general: Sequenced Susac syndrome patients included more than 5 with active disease and under ten who were in remission.

On this clonotype: Antigen specificity is unknown.

Reverse transcription used 0.5 to 1 ug RNA and random hexamers. TCRdb re-derived calls from the immunoSEQ multiplex PCR reads in MiXCR, one entry per CDR3 protein. The sample comprises roughly 200,000 distinct CDR3 sequences, approximately 94% of which are singletons, and around 0.11% rests with the top ten. This CDR3 comprises 14 residues. CDR1 and CDR2 from the germline V gene are SEHNR and FQNEAQ (reference sequence). The germline V and J ends were trimmed by 1 base and 2 bases, with 7 bases remaining between them. All included Susac syndrome patients satisfied recently defined diagnostic criteria for definite or probable disease. Study-wide points: The study conceded that relatively few individuals underwent its TCR sequencing and HLA analysis.

The TCR originated in a human donor with Susac syndrome. Sequencing used CD4+ T cells from PBMCs. The chain uses TRBV7-9 and TRBJ2-3, with D unresolved. In nucleotides, the CDR3 is TGTGCCAGCAGCTTAGGACTTAACACAGATACGCAGTATTTT. Translation: CASSLGLNTDTQYF. Looking up the rest from reference TRBV7-9 and TRBJ2-3 gives the full variable domain: DTGVSQNPRHKITKRGQNVTFRCDPISEHNRLYWYRQTLGQGPEFLTYFQNEAQLEKSRLLSDRFSAERPKGSFSTLEIQRTEQGDSAMYLCASSLGLNTDTQYFGPGTRLTVL.